The 22 T cell receptor beta chains listed next were all sequenced from one sample in a study of cytomegalovirus exposure and HLA in healthy donors. The study ran its PCR with 60 Vbeta and 13 Jbeta primers. Some clones are missing from TCRdb's copy, which holds only in-frame ones; the method was immunoSEQ multiplex PCR. Altogether about 89,000 clones are present, roughly 85% being singletons, with the ten largest covering 7% to 8.5%. The specimen was PBMCs. The receptors derive from a man in his forties in good health and CMV-seropositive.

The gene calls are TRBV6-1 and TRBJ1-1; 10 bases fit TRBD1. From germline, CDR1 is MNHNS and CDR2 SASEGT. After removal of 11 bases from V and 5 bases from J, the junction contained 8 bases not matched to a gene. CDR3 length: 13 residues. CDR3 sequence reads: CAGTDRGLTEAFF. CDR3 bases: TGTGCCGGAACCGACAGGGGGCTTACTGAAGCTTTCTTT.

This clone was seen only once. J is TRBJ1-4 and V is TRBV7-8; D is possibly TRBD1 (6 bases). The V and J ends lost 2 bases and 4 bases respectively, with 8 bases between them. This CDR3 has 14 amino acids. CDR1 SGHVS and CDR2 FQNEAQ come from the germline V gene. Here the CDR3 DNA reads TGTGCCAGCAGCTTAAACAGGGTTAATGAAAAACTGTTTTTT. It codes for CASSLNRVNEKLFF.

The CDR3 nucleotides read TGTGCCAGCAGCTTAACGAGGGGCACAGATACGCAGTATTTT. Its protein product is CASSLTRGTDTQYF. This chain uses TRBV7-9 with TRBJ2-3, with D perhaps matching TRBD2 (5 bases). Trimming took 2 bases from V and 1 from J, leaving 7 bases between them. There are 14 residues in the CDR3. Germline lookup yields CDR1 SEHNR and CDR2 FQNEAQ (reference sequence).

This clone was counted a single time. V gene TRBV4-1 combines with J gene TRBJ2-7; weak D call: TRBD2 (5 bases). CDR3 length: 14 residues. Germline V gene lookup returns CDR1 MGHRA and CDR2 YSYEKL. Trimming removed 1 base at V and 5 bases at J, with 12 bases between. The CDR3 region is CASSQASAVHEQYF. DNA for the CDR3: TGCGCCAGCAGCCAAGCGTCAGCGGTCCACGAGCAGTACTTC.

The chain joins TRBV5-6 to TRBJ2-3; 11 nucleotides match TRBD2. Germline V gene sequence: CDR1 SGHDT, CDR2 YYEEEE. This CDR3 region has 15 residues. Trimming cost V 4 bases and J 3 bases; bases outside gene matches: 4. The CDR3: CASSPTSGRTDTQYF. Here the CDR3 DNA reads TGTGCCAGCAGCCCCACTAGCGGGAGAACAGATACGCAGTATTTT.

The V gene is TRBV14, the J gene TRBJ1-1; D remains unclear. The length of the CDR3 is 16 residues. Deletions cut 0 bases from V and 0 bases from J, with 11 bases between. Per the germline V gene, CDR1 is SGHDN and CDR2 is FVKESK. CDR3 protein: CASSQDRGTMNTEAFF. The CDR3 DNA reads TGTGCCAGCAGCCAAGATCGTGGCACCATGAACACTGAAGCTTTCTTT. The variable domain in full, completed from reference TRBV14 and TRBJ1-1, reads EAGVTQFPSHSVIEKGQTVTLRCDPISGHDNLYWYRRVMGKEIKFLLHFVKESKQDESGMPNNRFLAERTGGTYSTLKVQPAELEDSGVYFCASSQDRGTMNTEAFFGQGTRLTVV.

The rearrangement uses TRBV5-6 and TRBJ1-2; TRBD1 matches at 8 bases. The CDR3 sequence is 13 residues long. The trim removed 4 bases at V and 8 bases at J, leaving 7 bases unmatched. Per germline, CDR1 SGHDT and CDR2 YYEEEE. This chain's CDR3 is CASSRTGGEGYTF. CDR3 DNA sequence: TGTGCCAGCAGCCGCACAGGGGGAGAAGGCTACACCTTC.

The chain has TRBV29-1 and TRBJ2-1, with a weak D call TRBD2 (5 bases). The CDR3 extends over 15 amino acids. V was clipped by 6 bases and J by 0 bases, with 15 bases between them. Germline CDR1 reads SQVTM; CDR2 reads ANQGSEA. CDR3 sequence (DNA): TGCAGCGTCCTAGGACTTTCCAGCTCCTACAATGAGCAGTTCTTC. Encoded protein: CSVLGLSSSYNEQFF.

CDR3 nucleotides: TGCGCCAGCGTAACTAGCGGGGGACATGAGCAGTACTTC. Translated, it gives CASVTSGGHEQYF. This rearrangement joins TRBV10-2 to TRBJ2-7, with 11 nucleotides matching TRBD2. CDR1 and CDR2 from the germline V gene are WSHSY and SAAADI. This CDR3 spans 13 amino acids. V lost 8 bases, J lost 7 bases, and 7 bases stayed unmatched.

The rearrangement uses TRBV6-1 and TRBJ2-7; the D gene is possibly TRBD1 (5 bases). Germline CDR1 MNHNS, CDR2 SASEGT. Deletions cut 0 bases from V and 8 bases from J, with 14 bases between. This CDR3 region has 14 residues. In DNA, the CDR3 is TGTGCCAGCAGTGAAGCGCTTCTAAAGGGGAAGCAGTACTTC. Translated: CASSEALLKGKQYF.

The V call is TRBV21-1, the J call TRBJ2-5; the table's D call, TRBD2, has no DNA check behind it. TRBV21-1 is a recognized pseudogene. This CDR3 comprises 19 residues. The CDR3 here is CASTETPSGGARGVETQYF. In DNA form, the CDR3 reads TGTGCCAGCACCGAAACTCCCAGCGGGGGGGCTAGAGGGGTAGAGACCCAGTACTTC.

Only a few counts were recorded for this clone. V and J are TRBV7-9 and TRBJ2-7; 7 positions match TRBD2. CDR3 length: 15 residues. Trimming took 5 bases from V and 4 from J; bases not matched to a gene: 11. From germline, CDR1 is SEHNR and CDR2 FQNEAQ (reference sequence). Here the CDR3 DNA reads TGTGCCAGCAGCCCTCGTGGGGCGGGAGTGTACGAGCAGTACTTC. This translates into CASSPRGAGVYEQYF. Supplemented by reference TRBV7-9 and TRBJ2-7, the full variable domain reads DTGVSQNPRHKITKRGQNVTFRCDPISEHNRLYWYRQTLGQGPEFLTYFQNEAQLEKSRLLSDRFSAERPKGSFSTLEIQRTEQGDSAMYLCASSPRGAGVYEQYFGPGTRLTVT.

This chain joins TRBV5-1 and TRBJ2-7; 9 positions agree with TRBD2. V dropped 4 bases and J dropped 5; count of bases not matched to a gene: 28. The germline V gene has CDR1 SGHRS and CDR2 YFSETQ. The CDR3 contains 21 residues. The DNA for the CDR3 is TGCGCCAGCAGCCCCAACCCCTTCGGAGGGCGAGGGACTAGCCGGCCCGACGAGCAGTACTTC. Encoded protein: CASSPNPFGGRGTSRPDEQYF.

In nucleotides, the CDR3 is TGTGCCAGCAGCTTGGGACTAGCGGGGGACACAGATACGCAGTATTTT. Translating gives CASSLGLAGDTDTQYF. The chain combines TRBV5-6 with TRBJ2-3, with 12 bases aligning to TRBD2. The germline gives CDR1 SGHDT, CDR2 YYEEEE. V shed 0 bases, J shed 2 bases, and the junction held 1 base outside the gene matches. The CDR3 runs to 16 residues.

The V gene is TRBV5-1, the J gene TRBJ2-1, with TRBD2 matching over 8 bases. V lost 5 bases to trimming and J lost 0 bases; unmatched junction nucleotides: 7. This CDR3 is built from 16 residues. Germline V lookup: CDR1 SGHRS, CDR2 YFSETQ. This CDR3 is CASRADLAGSYNEQFF. CDR3 bases: TGCGCCAGCAGGGCCGATCTAGCGGGCTCCTACAATGAGCAGTTCTTC.

With respect to this clone: Within the sample, other DNA sequences also encode this same CDR3. This chain joins TRBV30 and TRBJ1-2, with D hard to call. Trimming took 0 bases from V and 6 from J, leaving 5 bases between them. Germline values: CDR1 GTSNPN, CDR2 SVGIG (reference sequence). The length of the CDR3 is 11 residues. CDR3 DNA sequence: TGTGCCTGGAGTGTACTCGATGGCTACACCTTC. Protein product: CAWSVLDGYTF.

The V call is TRBV10-3, the J call TRBJ2-2; possible D gene TRBD1, 6 bases. Trimming shortened V by 8 bases and J by 0 bases, and 19 bases separated the two germline ends. The CDR3 is 17 residues long. Germline values: CDR1 ENHRY, CDR2 SYGVKD. The CDR3 loop reads CAIRNDRINANTGELFF. As DNA, the CDR3 is TGTGCCATCCGAAACGACAGGATAAACGCGAACACCGGGGAGCTGTTTTTT.

The rearrangement links TRBV18 to TRBJ1-1; D not resolved. The CDR3 consists of 14 residues. CDR1 is KGHSH and CDR2 is LQKENI in the germline V gene. Trimming cost V 2 bases and J 1 base, with 8 bases left between them. This chain's CDR3 is CASSPKAGNTEAFF. CDR3 nucleotides: TGTGCCAGCTCACCAAAGGCAGGGAACACTGAAGCTTTCTTT. Complete variable domain (other parts from reference TRBV18 and TRBJ1-1): NAGVMQNPRHLVRRRGQEARLRCSPMKGHSHVYWYRQLPEEGLKFMVYLQKENIIDESGMPKERFSAEFPKEGPSILRIQQVVRGDSAAYFCASSPKAGNTEAFFGQGTRLTVV.

The chain couples TRBV7-9 to TRBJ2-3; D is possibly TRBD2 (5 bases). The V end lost 5 bases, the J end lost 7 bases, and 22 bases lay between the germline ends. Germline-derived CDR1 and CDR2 are SEHNR and FQNEAQ (reference sequence). The CDR3 is 16 residues long. This CDR3 reads CASSPNREGVVNTQYF. CDR3 in DNA: TGTGCCAGCAGCCCCAATCGAGAGGGCGTGGTAAATACGCAGTATTTT.

This chain uses TRBV2 with TRBJ1-3; D is unclear. The CDR3 extends over 15 amino acids. Germline values: CDR1 SNHLY, CDR2 FYNNEI. V was cut by 7 bases and J by 0 bases, with 13 bases left in between. The CDR3 DNA follows: TGTGCCAGCAACCCAGAGGCCATCTCTGGAAACACCATATATTTT. It is translated as CASNPEAISGNTIYF.

This chain connects TRBV10-2 to TRBJ2-1; 13 positions match TRBD2. The CDR3 has 17 residues. The germline gives CDR1 WSHSY, CDR2 SAAADI. V lost 6 bases and J lost 8; bases outside the gene matches: 13. The CDR3 coding sequence is TGCGCCAGCAGGAGACTAGCGGGGGGCATCTCGAGAGATGAGCAGTTCTTC. The encoded protein is CASRRLAGGISRDEQFF.

The chain joins TRBV6-5 to TRBJ2-2; D is perhaps TRBD1 (5 bases). The germline V gene encodes CDR1 MNHEY and CDR2 SVGAGI. The CDR3 is 12 residues long. With 4 bases removed from V and 5 bases from J, the gap between germline ends came to 5 bases. DNA of the CDR3: TGTGCCAGCAGTTCAGGGACCGGGGAGCTGTTTTTT. Translation: CASSSGTGELFF.